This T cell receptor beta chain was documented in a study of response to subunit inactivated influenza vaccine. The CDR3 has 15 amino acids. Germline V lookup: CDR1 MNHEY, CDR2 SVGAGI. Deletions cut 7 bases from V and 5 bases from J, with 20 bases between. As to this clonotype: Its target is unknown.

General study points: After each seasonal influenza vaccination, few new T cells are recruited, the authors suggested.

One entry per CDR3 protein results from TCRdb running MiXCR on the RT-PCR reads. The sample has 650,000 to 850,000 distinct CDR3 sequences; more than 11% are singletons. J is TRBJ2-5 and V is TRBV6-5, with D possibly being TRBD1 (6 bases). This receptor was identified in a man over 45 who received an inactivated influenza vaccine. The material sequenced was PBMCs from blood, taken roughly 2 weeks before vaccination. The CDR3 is CASIRETGMSETQYF. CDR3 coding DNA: TGTGCCAGCATTAGAGAAACAGGGATGTCGGAGACCCAGTACTTC.